The present T cell receptor (beta chain) was sequenced within a study of shared clonotypes between healthy human individuals. The study, taken as a whole, reports: Naive CD4 clonotypes overlapped across a few donors at roughly 5.1%.

The naive CD8 fraction comprised CD45RO-negative cells positively selected for CCR7 and excluded terminally differentiated effector memory CD45RA+ cells. Assay used: immunoSEQ multiplex PCR; TCRdb lists only in-frame clones, some missing. In the table there are hundreds of thousands of clones, roughly 96% of which are singletons. Germline CDR1 reads SEHNR; CDR2 reads FQNEAQ (reference sequence). The V and J ends lost 5 bases and 1 base, in that order; junction bases with no gene match: 7. This CDR3 comprises 15 residues. Note on this clone: Antigen: not known.

V gene TRBV7-9 combines with J gene TRBJ2-7, with 8 bases that match TRBD2. This clonotype was obtained from a woman in her twenties or thirties in good health. Specimen: naive CD8+ T cells sorted from blood. CDR3 DNA sequence: TGTGCCAGCAGCCCCGTCACTAGCGGATCCTACGAGCAGTACTTC. Amino acid sequence: CASSPVTSGSYEQYF.